This entry features one T cell receptor beta chain sequence. The data derive from a study of blood T cell repertoires in COVID-19. This table comes from immunoSEQ multiplex PCR, and its TCRdb copy is limited to in-frame clones, with some not included. The sample holds about 58,000 clones, 75% to 90% seen once. V dropped 4 bases and J dropped 5 bases, with 13 bases sitting between them. Germline CDR1 reads SGDLS; CDR2 reads YYNGEE. This CDR3 is 13 amino acids long. This receptor was obtained from a woman in her 70s with active COVID-19. Sequenced input: peripheral blood. The V gene is TRBV9, the J gene TRBJ2-7; TRBD2 might be the D (6 bases). CDR3: CASSPGTGDEQYF. The CDR3 DNA reads TGTGCCAGCAGCCCCGGGACTGGGGACGAGCAGTACTTC.